These 5 T cell receptor beta chains originate from one sample sequenced in a study of CD8 T cells in Susac syndrome. Reverse transcription of roughly 0.5 to 1 ug RNA was performed with random hexamers. MiXCR was run by TCRdb on the immunoSEQ multiplex PCR reads, yielding one entry per CDR3 protein. The profile shows some 100,000 distinct CDR3 sequences, 85% to 95% of them singletons. The sample taken for sequencing was CD4+ T cells from PBMCs. The receptors here all came from a human donor with multiple sclerosis.

This rearrangement joins TRBV4-3 to TRBJ1-4; D remains ambiguous. Germline CDR1 and CDR2: LGHNA and YSLEER. Trimming took 3 bases from V and 8 from J, leaving 10 bases between them. The CDR3 extends over 13 amino acids. The CDR3 DNA sequence: TGCGCCAGCAGCCAGAGGGTTAGCGAAAAACTGTTTTTT. This encodes CASSQRVSEKLFF.

This chain joins TRBV9 and TRBJ1-2; 8 nucleotides match TRBD1. Germline V lookup: CDR1 SGDLS, CDR2 YYNGEE. J gave up 3 bases and V 3 bases, and 7 bases lay outside the gene matches. This CDR3 has 15 amino acids. CDR3 coding DNA: TGTGCCAGCAGCGGCACTGGACAGGGCGACTATGGCTACACCTTC. Its protein product is CASSGTGQGDYGYTF.

The genes are TRBV5-4 and TRBJ1-1, with D tentatively TRBD1 (6 bases). This CDR3 has 17 residues. CDR1 is SGHNT and CDR2 is YYREEE in the germline V gene (reference sequence). Trimming took 6 bases from V and 0 from J, leaving 21 bases between them. CDR3 region: CASKPGGAWFMNTEAFF. In nucleotides, the CDR3 is TGTGCCAGCAAGCCGGGGGGCGCGTGGTTCATGAACACTGAAGCTTTCTTT.

The rearrangement joins TRBV5-1 to TRBJ1-2; D unclear. This CDR3 comprises 14 residues. Germline CDR1 reads SGHRS; CDR2 reads YFSETQ. V was pared by 0 bases and J by 3 bases, with 9 bases between. CDR3 residues: CASSLDVPDYGYTF. The CDR3 bases are TGCGCCAGCAGCTTGGACGTCCCGGACTATGGCTACACCTTC.

The chain joins TRBV4-1 to TRBJ2-1; TRBD1 agrees at 8 bases. The CDR3 spans 15 residues. Germline V CDR1 and CDR2: MGHRA, YSYEKL. With 2 bases clipped from V and 3 bases from J, the junction kept 3 bases outside the gene matches. The CDR3 DNA follows: TGCGCCAGCAGCCAACAGGGGGCTATCTACAATGAGCAGTTCTTC. It encodes CASSQQGAIYNEQFF.